This passage covers 24 T cell receptor beta chains from one sample sequenced in a study of blood T cells in healthy people across ages. Then a second PCR, running about 7 to 11 cycles, was carried out with a sample-barcoded 5' primer and a J-beta primer mix. TCRdb re-called the 5' RACE reads through MiXCR, storing one row per CDR3 protein. The sample lists around 1,500,000 distinct CDR3 sequences, approximately 28% occurring once. Input material: blood. The receptors were sampled from a woman under 40 in good health.

This clonotype was detected many times. The chain is built from TRBV20-1 and TRBJ1-2, with 11 bases identical to TRBD1. Germline V lookup: CDR1 DFQATT, CDR2 SNEGSKA (reference sequence). The V and J ends lost 1 base and 6 bases, in that order; junction bases with no gene match: 1. This CDR3 contains 13 residues. CDR3 residues: CSARGGQGDGYTF. As DNA, the CDR3 is TGCAGTGCTAGAGGGGGACAGGGGGATGGCTACACCTTC.

CDR3 sequence (DNA): TGTGCCAGCAGTGCCCCCGCAAGGTATGGCTACACCTTC. This translates into CASSAPARYGYTF. This chain links TRBV28 with TRBJ1-2; D remains ambiguous. The CDR3 consists of 13 residues. Trimming removed 5 bases at V and 5 bases at J, with 12 bases between. The germline V gene encodes CDR1 MDHEN and CDR2 SYDVKM.

This clonotype was seen many times. The chain carries TRBV20-1 and TRBJ1-2; tentatively, D is TRBD1 (6 bases). The ends were cut back, 8 bases at V and 6 bases at J, with 16 bases in the middle. Germline CDR1 is DFQATT and CDR2 is SNEGSKA (reference sequence). This CDR3 comprises 12 residues. DNA for the CDR3: TGCAGTAGCTGGGACACCTATGATGGCTACACCTTC. This gives the protein CSSWDTYDGYTF.

The chain combines TRBV28 with TRBJ2-3; 9 nucleotides align to TRBD2. Germline values: CDR1 MDHEN, CDR2 SYDVKM. J was trimmed by 4 bases and V by 5 bases; bases with no gene match: 7. CDR3 length: 15 residues. CDR3 sequence: CASSGREGPADTQYF. For the CDR3, the DNA is TGTGCCAGCAGTGGGCGGGAGGGCCCCGCAGATACGCAGTATTTT.

With respect to this clonotype: A much more abundant neighbour one base away suggests this may be a read error. The chain joins TRBV6-2 or TRBV6-3 to TRBJ2-5; D call uncertain. The CDR3 is made up of 12 amino acids. The germline V gene encodes CDR1 MNHEY and CDR2 SVGEGT. DNA of the CDR3: TGTGCCAGCCATGACATCCAAGAGATCCAGTACTTC. It specifies CASHDIQEIQYF.

The chain uses TRBV29-1 and TRBJ2-3; 8 bases map to TRBD2. Germline CDR1 and CDR2: SQVTM and ANQGSEA. This CDR3 comprises 14 residues. The V and J ends lost 4 bases and 6 bases, in that order; junction bases with no gene match: 9. CDR3 residues: CSVGGLAGGDTQYF. In DNA form, the CDR3 reads TGCAGCGTTGGTGGGCTAGCGGGTGGTGATACGCAGTATTTT.

Turning to this clonotype: One end of the junction varies from germline; a read error may be responsible. The chain has TRBV7-3 and TRBJ2-2; 7 bases agree with TRBD1. The CDR3 runs to 16 residues. CDR1 is SGHTA, CDR2 FQGTGA, per germline. For the CDR3, the DNA is TGTGCCGGCAGCCCACAAGGGGGCAGTAAGGCCGGGGAGCTGTTTTTT. This translates into CAGSPQGGSKAGELFF.

This clonotype was seen repeatedly, ten times or more. The V and J genes are TRBV20-1 and TRBJ2-1; a weak D match, TRBD1 (6 bases). This CDR3 region has 14 residues. The V gene's germline CDR1 is DFQATT and CDR2 SNEGSKA (reference sequence). V shed 3 bases and J shed 5 bases, with 14 bases lying between them. The CDR3 protein is CSASEDSFNNEQFF. CDR3 sequence (DNA): TGCAGTGCTAGTGAGGACAGTTTCAACAATGAGCAGTTCTTC.

With regard to this clonotype: The junction departs from the called germline gene at one end, perhaps through a read error. V and J are TRBV9 and TRBJ2-7; tentatively, D is TRBD2 (6 bases). This CDR3 region has 13 residues. Germline values: CDR1 SGDLS, CDR2 YYNGEE. CDR3 region: CTSSGARAGEQYF. In DNA form, the CDR3 reads TGTACCAGCAGCGGAGCGAGGGCGGGGGAGCAGTACTTC.

This clonotype was counted between two and nine times. The junction shows a germline mismatch at one end, possibly a read error. The chain links TRBV5-1 to TRBJ1-1; possible D gene TRBD1, 5 bases. This CDR3 comprises 13 residues. CDR1 is SGHRS, CDR2 YFSETQ, per germline. CDR3 sequence: CASSYGGNTAAFF. The CDR3 DNA is TGCGCCAGCAGCTACGGGGGGAACACTGCAGCTTTCTTT.

The chain couples TRBV18 to TRBJ1-5, with 7 bases aligning to TRBD1. V shed 4 bases and J 0 bases; nucleotides not matched to a gene: 9. Germline CDR1 is KGHSH and CDR2 is LQKENI. The length of the CDR3 is 17 residues. CDR3 sequence: CASSQTGTANSNQPQHF. DNA of the CDR3: TGTGCCAGCTCACAAACCGGGACAGCAAATAGCAATCAGCCCCAGCATTTT.

This clonotype was recorded many times. The rearrangement joins TRBV10-3 to TRBJ1-5; D unresolved. CDR3 length equals 12 residues. The V end lost 0 bases, the J end lost 6 bases, and 3 bases lay between the germline ends. The germline CDR1 and CDR2 sequences are ENHRY and SYGVKD. CDR3 sequence: CAISESGQPQHF. CDR3 bases: TGTGCCATCAGTGAGTCGGGTCAGCCCCAGCATTTT.

The CDR3 nucleotides read TGCGCCAGCAGTTCGGACACCTCTAACTATGGCTACACCTTC. The encoded protein is CASSSDTSNYGYTF. The chain combines TRBV5-1 with TRBJ1-2, with D perhaps TRBD1 (5 bases). This CDR3 has 14 amino acids. V dropped 5 bases and J dropped 0 bases, with 11 bases sitting between them. Germline V CDR1 and CDR2: SGHRS, YFSETQ.

In its sample, this clonotype was seen a few times. The chain recombines TRBV18 with TRBJ1-4; 11 nucleotides align to TRBD1. Germline lookup yields CDR1 KGHSH and CDR2 LQKENI. This CDR3 has 17 amino acids. The junction had 3 bases not matched to a gene; V was cut back by 3 bases and J by 0 bases. CDR3 protein: CASSPPGQGATNEKLFF. The CDR3 nucleotides read TGTGCCAGCTCACCGCCGGGACAGGGGGCAACTAATGAAAAACTGTTTTTT.

Of note for this clonotype: A read error may produce the germline difference seen at one junction end. V gene TRBV5-1 combines with J gene TRBJ2-1, with 10 bases aligning to TRBD2. This CDR3 region has 15 residues. The germline V gene has CDR1 SGHRS and CDR2 YFSETQ. The CDR3 sequence: CVSLERGGLGNEQFF. The CDR3 coding sequence is TGCGTCAGCTTGGAGCGGGGGGGCCTAGGGAATGAGCAGTTCTTC.

Of note for this clonotype: Relative to the germline gene, one junction end is altered; a read error may explain this. V is TRBV20-1 and J is TRBJ1-1; 7 bases line up with TRBD1. The V gene's germline CDR1 is DFQATT and CDR2 SNEGSKA (reference sequence). CDR3 length: 15 amino acids. Here the CDR3 DNA reads TGCGGTGCCCCGACAGGGTTGCCCCTGAACACTGAAGCTTTCTTT. Translation gives CGAPTGLPLNTEAFF.

The chain couples TRBV20-1 to TRBJ2-4; D not certain. This CDR3 has 14 amino acids. Trimming removed 3 bases from V and 3 bases from J, with 12 bases in between. Germline V CDR1 and CDR2: DFQATT, SNEGSKA (reference sequence). The CDR3 bases are TGCAGTGCTAGCCTTGACTGGGTCAAAAACATTCAGTACTTC. Amino acid sequence: CSASLDWVKNIQYF.

The chain has TRBV5-5 and TRBJ2-1; no clear D. Trimming left V 0 bases short and J 4 bases short, with 14 bases between. The CDR3 sequence is 16 residues long. Germline V lookup: CDR1 SGHKS, CDR2 YYEKEE (reference sequence). The CDR3: CASSLAADRLYNEQFF. CDR3 coding DNA: TGTGCCAGCAGCTTGGCTGCGGACCGACTTTACAATGAGCAGTTCTTC.

The chain recombines TRBV5-1 with TRBJ1-2; a weak D match, TRBD1 (6 bases). Germline V gene data show CDR1 as SGHRS and CDR2 as YFSETQ. The CDR3 spans 14 residues. V was trimmed by 0 bases and J by 5 bases, leaving 11 bases between them. The CDR3 coding sequence is TGCGCCAGCAGCTTGGAACAGGGTTTATATGGCTACACCTTC. This gives the protein CASSLEQGLYGYTF.

The chain combines TRBV20-1 with TRBJ2-1; D possibly matches TRBD1 or TRBD2 (5 bases each). The ends were cut back, 6 bases at V and 3 bases at J, with 15 bases in the middle. From germline, CDR1 is DFQATT and CDR2 SNEGSKA (reference sequence). This CDR3 region has 14 residues. DNA for the CDR3: TGCAGTGCACAGCGCAGGGACCGCTACAATGAGCAGTTCTTC. Translating it yields CSAQRRDRYNEQFF.

Here the CDR3 DNA reads TGTGCCAGCAGCCTCCCTAGCGGGGGAGTAGAGACCCAGTACTTC. As protein: CASSLPSGGVETQYF. The V gene is TRBV3-1, the J gene TRBJ2-5, with 10 bases identical to TRBD2. Germline CDR1 and CDR2: LGHDT and YNNKEL (reference sequence). The CDR3 consists of 15 residues. V dropped 4 bases and J dropped 4; count of bases not matched to a gene: 6.

The CDR3 protein is CSARGQRGTGELFF. CDR3 bases: TGCAGTGCTAGGGGACAGAGAGGCACCGGGGAGCTGTTTTTT. The chain couples TRBV20-1 to TRBJ2-2; 7 positions agree with TRBD1. V gave up 3 bases and J gave up 4 bases; unmatched junction bases: 5. CDR1 and CDR2 (germline): DFQATT, SNEGSKA (reference sequence). The CDR3 runs 14 residues.

The DNA of the CDR3 is TGCGCCAGCAGCTTCGATAAACAGGGAGCGCTGGGGATGGGGGAGCAGTACTTC. Encoded protein: CASSFDKQGALGMGEQYF. The chain joins TRBV5-1 to TRBJ2-5; a possible D gene is TRBD1 (6 bases). This CDR3 has 18 amino acids. CDR1 and CDR2 (germline): SGHRS, YFSETQ. The ends were cut back, 2 bases at V and 11 bases at J, with 31 bases in the middle.

For the CDR3, the DNA is TGTGCCAGCAGCCTCGCCTCCGGGGCTAATACGCAGTATTTT. Translated: CASSLASGANTQYF. The chain combines TRBV7-8 with TRBJ2-3; D is tentatively TRBD1 or TRBD2 (5 bases each). Germline CDR1 is SGHVS and CDR2 is FQNEAQ. The V gene lost 5 bases and the J gene lost 7 bases, with 16 bases spanning the gap. The CDR3 has 14 residues.